This entry features one T cell receptor (beta chain) sequence. The CDR3 end shows no conserved phenylalanine or tryptophan, and so a read error is likely. This sample was taken from a study of tumor and adjacent non-tumor tissue in lung cancer. This sample's RNA came from whole unsorted tissue. TCRbeta libraries were built with three rounds of nested PCR, modified from ARM-PCR. MiXCR, applied by TCRdb to the multiplex PCR reads, yields one record per CDR3 protein. The data contain about 82,000 distinct CDR3 sequences, over 75% of them singletons. Sequencing was carried out using lung tumor tissue. The clonotype originates from a woman between 45 and 60 years old with non-small cell lung cancer.

CDR3 sequence: CASSFPDSVNEQYS. The DNA of the CDR3 is TGTGCCAGCAGTTTCCCGGACAGTGTAAACGAGCAGTACTCC. The V call is TRBV12-3 or TRBV12-4, the J call TRBJ2-7, with a tentative D call TRBD1 (6 bases). Between the trimmed V and J ends, which lost 3 bases and 5 bases, there was a span of 14 bases. The length of the CDR3 is 14 residues.